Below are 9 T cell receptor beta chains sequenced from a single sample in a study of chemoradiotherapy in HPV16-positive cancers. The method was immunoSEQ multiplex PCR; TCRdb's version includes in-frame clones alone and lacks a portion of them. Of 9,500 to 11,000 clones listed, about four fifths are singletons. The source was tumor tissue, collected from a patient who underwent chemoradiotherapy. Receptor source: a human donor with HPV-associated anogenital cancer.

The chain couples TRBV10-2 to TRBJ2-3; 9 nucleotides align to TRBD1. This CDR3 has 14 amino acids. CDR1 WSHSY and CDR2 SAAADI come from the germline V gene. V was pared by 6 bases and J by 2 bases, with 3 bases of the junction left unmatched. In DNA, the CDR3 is TGCGCCAGCAGGGGACAGGGCTACACAGATACGCAGTATTTT. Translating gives CASRGQGYTDTQYF.

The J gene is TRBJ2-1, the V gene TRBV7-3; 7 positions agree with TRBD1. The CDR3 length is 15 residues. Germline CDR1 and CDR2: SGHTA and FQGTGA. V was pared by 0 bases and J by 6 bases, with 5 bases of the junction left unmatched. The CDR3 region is CASSLTGGVGNEQFF. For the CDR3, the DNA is TGTGCCAGCAGCTTAACAGGGGGCGTCGGCAATGAGCAGTTCTTC.

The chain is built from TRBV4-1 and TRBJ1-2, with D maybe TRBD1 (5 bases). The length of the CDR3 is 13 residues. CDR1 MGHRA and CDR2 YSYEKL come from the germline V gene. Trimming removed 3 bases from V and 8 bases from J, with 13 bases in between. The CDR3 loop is CASSHFGGPGYTF. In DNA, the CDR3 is TGCGCCAGCAGCCATTTTGGGGGACCCGGCTACACCTTC.

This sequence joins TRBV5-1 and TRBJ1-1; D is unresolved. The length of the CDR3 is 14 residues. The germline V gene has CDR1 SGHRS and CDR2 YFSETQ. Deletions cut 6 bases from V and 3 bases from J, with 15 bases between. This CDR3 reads CASTTYLGDTEAFF. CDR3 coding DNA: TGCGCCAGCACAACTTATCTTGGGGACACTGAAGCTTTCTTT.

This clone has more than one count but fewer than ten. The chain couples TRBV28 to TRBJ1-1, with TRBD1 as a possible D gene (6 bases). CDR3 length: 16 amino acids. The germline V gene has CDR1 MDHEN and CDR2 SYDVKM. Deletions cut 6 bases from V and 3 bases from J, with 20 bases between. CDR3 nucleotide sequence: TGTGCCAGCAGGCTCTCTGCGGGGGCGCTTTACACTGAAGCTTTCTTT. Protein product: CASRLSAGALYTEAFF.

CDR3 region: CASSLSQGNHEQYF. The CDR3 coding sequence is TGCGCCAGCAGCTTGTCGCAGGGGAACCACGAGCAGTACTTC. The rearrangement joins TRBV5-1 to TRBJ2-7, with D possibly matching TRBD1 (6 bases). Germline V gene data show CDR1 as SGHRS and CDR2 as YFSETQ. The germline V and J ends were trimmed by 1 base and 5 bases, with 13 bases remaining between them. The CDR3 length is 14 residues.

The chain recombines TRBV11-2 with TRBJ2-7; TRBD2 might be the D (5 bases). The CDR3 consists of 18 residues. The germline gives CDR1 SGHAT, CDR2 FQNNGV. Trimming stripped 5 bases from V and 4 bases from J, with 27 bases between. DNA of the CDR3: TGTGCCAGCAGCCCTTCGATTTTGGAGGTTAAGAAGATTTACGAGCAGTACTTC. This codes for CASSPSILEVKKIYEQYF.

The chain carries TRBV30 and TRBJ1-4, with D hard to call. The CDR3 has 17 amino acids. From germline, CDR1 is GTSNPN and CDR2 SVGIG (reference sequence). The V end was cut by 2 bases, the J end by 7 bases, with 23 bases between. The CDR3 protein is CAWSRGLGALKGEKLFF. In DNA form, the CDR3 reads TGTGCCTGGAGTCGGGGTCTTGGAGCTTTGAAGGGTGAAAAACTGTTTTTT.

For the CDR3, the DNA is TGCGCCAGCAGCAGAGACGCGAACACTGAAGCTTTCTTT. Protein: CASSRDANTEAFF. The rearrangement links TRBV5-1 to TRBJ1-1; no definite D call. The germline CDR1 and CDR2 sequences are SGHRS and YFSETQ. The V end was cut by 4 bases, the J end by 1 base, with 8 bases between. This CDR3 spans 13 amino acids.